The subject of this entry is one TCR beta chain. At one of its ends the junction is not consistent with the germline gene, which may arise from a read error. Germline V gene data show CDR1 as SSHAT and CDR2 as FNYEAQ (reference sequence). The CDR3 has 15 residues. Clones were sequenced by immunoSEQ multiplex PCR, and TCRdb holds only the in-frame ones, with some missing. The sample shows about 190,000 clones, 84% of them seen only once. This sample is drawn from a study of blood T cell repertoires in COVID-19. The chain recombines TRBV7-7 with TRBJ2-1; TRBD1 might be the D (6 bases). Sequenced input: peripheral blood. The TCR originated in a human donor in a cohort sampled during active COVID-19. For the CDR3, the DNA is TGTGCTAGCAGCTTAGTCGGGGCAGGGGTAGGTGAGCAGTTCTTC. It specifies CASSLVGAGVGEQFF.